The rows below give T cell receptor beta chains drawn from one sample of a study of blood T cell repertoires in COVID-19. This table comes from immunoSEQ multiplex PCR, and its TCRdb copy is limited to in-frame clones, with some not included. The table has about 200,000 clones, around 86% seen once. Sample: peripheral blood. These receptors were collected from a man aged 55 to 70 with acute or convalescent COVID-19. The CDR3 runs from the conserved cysteine through the conserved F or W.

TRBJ2-5	TRBV18	CASSTGVQETQYF
TRBJ2-2	TRBV7-2	CASSSQRGLRNTGELFF
TRBJ1-6	TRBV10-1	CASSDRDRSPLHF
TRBJ1-4	TRBV28	CASRRWGGTNEKLFF
TRBJ2-7	TRBV4-2	CASSYPDRGSYEQYF
TRBJ1-2	TRBV3-1/TRBV3-2	CASSQAVQGRYYGYTF
TRBJ2-1	TRBV7-6	CASSPRTGGQGEQFF
TRBJ2-2	TRBV19	CASSTGGRTGELFF
TRBJ2-6	TRBV27	CASSSRGTGGAAGANVLTF
TRBJ1-1	TRBV7-2	CASSLVGQGAFF
TRBJ1-2	TRBV24-1	CATSDLQGYTF
TRBJ1-2	TRBV5-4	CASSLGGRGLVNYGYTF
TRBJ1-1	TRBV4-3	CASSQDTRGRGKRAEAFF
TRBJ2-2	TRBV4-2	CASSQDLGGASPGELFF
TRBJ2-2	TRBV4-2	CASSQEGFRGNTGELFF
TRBJ1-2	TRBV2	CASRGGQGFYGYTF
TRBJ1-5	TRBV10-1	CASSPGQGGRRDLRRSNQPQHF
TRBJ2-1	TRBV6-5	CASRSPRTGKGEQFF
TRBJ2-4	TRBV20-1	CSASLPMTGVGNIQYF
TRBJ2-5	TRBV7-3	CASSFSRGQETQYF
TRBJ1-6	TRBV27	CASRGGGDRANSPLHF
TRBJ1-1	TRBV6-1	CASSEAQGRGNTEAFF
TRBJ1-1	TRBV7-9	CASSLGTGWLEAFF
TRBJ1-2	TRBV3-1/TRBV3-2	CASSRPGGFDGYTF
TRBJ1-6	TRBV11-2	CASSFGGGPLHF
TRBJ1-1	TRBV6-6	CASSYSSMGRSTEAFF
TRBJ1-5	TRBV3-1/TRBV3-2	CASSPDGQGINQPQHF
TRBJ2-5	TRBV7-2	CASSSRQGMETQYF
TRBJ2-3	TRBV2	CASSGGVSDTQYF
TRBJ1-2	TRBV6-1	CASSEPGGNYGYTF
TRBJ2-3	TRBV2	CASRGGGRDTQYF
TRBJ2-3	TRBV3-1/TRBV3-2	CASSQELSGGITDTQYF
TRBJ1-4	TRBV3-1/TRBV3-2	CASSLDRRGQGNEKLFF
TRBJ2-2	TRBV6-5	CASRDSNTGELFF
TRBJ1-5	TRBV2	CASSELPGQPQHF
TRBJ2-3	TRBV4-2	CASSQTGTPATQYF
TRBJ2-7	TRBV3-1/TRBV3-2	CASSPHRTGKGEQYF
TRBJ2-1	TRBV18	CASSPLAGGMVPYNEQFF
TRBJ2-3	TRBV6-6	CASSHRGDTQYF
TRBJ1-1	TRBV14	CASSQRPRADTEAFF
TRBJ1-2	TRBV6-2/TRBV6-3	CASSDDLGGYTF
TRBJ1-4	TRBV9	CASSAQGTNEKLFF
TRBJ2-3	TRBV4-2	CASSAPGRGSSTDTQYF
TRBJ1-2	TRBV2	CASSDRDRRSGYTF
TRBJ2-7	TRBV6-5	CASSYGPPTGNHEQYF
TRBJ2-7	TRBV9	CASSVATSGGPYEQYF
TRBJ2-3	TRBV2	CASIPRTGNTDTQYF
TRBJ2-2	TRBV2	CASRRTTGGVGELFF
TRBJ2-2	TRBV3-1/TRBV3-2	CASRQDPNTGELFF
TRBJ2-3	TRBV10-2	CASSESHRGDGGTQYF